This is a list of T cell receptor beta chains from one sample in a study of T cell responses to AZD1222 COVID-19 vaccine. The method was immunoSEQ multiplex PCR; TCRdb's version includes in-frame clones alone and lacks a portion of them. The repertoire holds just under 55,000 clones, roughly 87% seen once, with just under 4% in the top ten. The sample was peripheral blood, taken on day 0 of AZD1222 vaccination. The receptors were gathered from an adult in good health. CDR3s include the opening cysteine and the closing phenylalanine or tryptophan. Fields, in order: clone size, V gene, J gene, D gene, CDR3 protein, CDR3 DNA. D genes are given only for firm matches. Clone size is stated in some rows and not others, as once, few, many or a class when expanded.

abundance: -; v_gene: TRBV12-3/TRBV12-4; j_gene: TRBJ1-1; d_gene: TRBD1; CDR3aa: CASSWDRTAFF; CDR3nt: TGTGCCAGCAGTTGGGACAGGACCGCTTTCTTT
abundance: medium-sized; v_gene: TRBV4-2; j_gene: TRBJ1-1; d_gene: TRBD1; CDR3aa: CASSRRGRHTEAFF; CDR3nt: TGTGCCAGCAGCCGGAGGGGGCGGCACACTGAAGCTTTCTTT
abundance: -; v_gene: TRBV5-1; j_gene: TRBJ2-2; d_gene: TRBD1; CDR3aa: CASSPDRGDTGELFF; CDR3nt: TGCGCCAGCAGCCCCGACAGGGGTGATACCGGGGAGCTGTTTTTT
abundance: -; v_gene: TRBV28; j_gene: TRBJ1-6; d_gene: -; CDR3aa: CASGQGGSPLHF; CDR3nt: TGTGCCAGCGGTCAGGGAGGTTCACCCCTCCACTTT
abundance: -; v_gene: TRBV7-2; j_gene: TRBJ1-1; d_gene: -; CDR3aa: CASRDTGRNGAFF; CDR3nt: TGTGCCAGCAGGGACACAGGACGTAACGGAGCTTTCTTT
abundance: -; v_gene: TRBV28; j_gene: TRBJ2-4; d_gene: -; CDR3aa: CASSLSPENIQYF; CDR3nt: TGTGCCAGCAGTTTGTCACCCGAAAACATTCAGTACTTC
abundance: once; v_gene: TRBV19; j_gene: TRBJ2-2; d_gene: -; CDR3aa: CASSTKPGERAEGPGELFF; CDR3nt: TGTGCCAGTAGTACGAAACCGGGGGAAAGAGCGGAGGGCCCCGGGGAGCTGTTTTTT
abundance: -; v_gene: TRBV29-1; j_gene: TRBJ2-3; d_gene: -; CDR3aa: CSVESGAHVDTQYF; CDR3nt: TGCAGCGTTGAATCGGGGGCGCATGTAGATACGCAGTATTTT
abundance: -; v_gene: TRBV11-3; j_gene: TRBJ2-5; d_gene: -; CDR3aa: CASSLGRGGETQYF; CDR3nt: TGTGCCAGCAGCCTGGGTCGGGGAGGAGAGACCCAGTACTTC
abundance: -; v_gene: TRBV29-1; j_gene: TRBJ2-3; d_gene: TRBD1; CDR3aa: CSVTGGGLDTQYF; CDR3nt: TGCAGCGTTACAGGGGGTGGGCTAGATACGCAGTATTTT